What follows are 8 T cell receptor beta chains derived from one specimen sequenced in a study of blood T cell repertoires in COVID-19. TCRdb's table, derived via immunoSEQ multiplex PCR, lists solely in-frame clones and lacks some. The sample contains fewer than 350,000 clones, around 81% of which appear only once. Sequenced sample: peripheral blood. These TCRs come from a woman between 50 and 59 years old with active or convalescent COVID-19.

The chain carries TRBV9 and TRBJ2-2, with a tentative D call TRBD1 (5 bases). The germline V gene encodes CDR1 SGDLS and CDR2 YYNGEE. Trimming removed 0 bases from V and 7 bases from J, with 16 bases in between. The CDR3 length is 16 residues. The CDR3 protein is CASSVAASGMFGELFF. CDR3 bases: TGTGCCAGCAGCGTAGCAGCCTCAGGGATGTTCGGGGAGCTGTTTTTT.

The chain has TRBV5-4 and TRBJ1-1, with 8 bases aligning to TRBD1. This CDR3 has 13 residues. Trimming took 9 bases from V and 1 from J; bases not matched to a gene: 5. Germline values: CDR1 SGHNT, CDR2 YYREEE (reference sequence). Here the CDR3 DNA reads TGTGCCATGGCGGGACAGGCGAACACTGAAGCTTTCTTT. Its protein product is CAMAGQANTEAFF. The complete variable domain, with remaining parts taken from reference TRBV5-4 and TRBJ1-1, reads ETGVTQSPTHLIKTRGQQVTLRCSSQSGHNTVSWYQQALGQGPQFIFQYYREEENGRGNFPPRFSGLQFPNYSSELNVNALELDDSALYLCAMAGQANTEAFFGQGTRLTVV.

Here the CDR3 reads CASSESRGSTDTQYF. In nucleotides, the CDR3 is TGCGCCAGCAGTGAGTCACGGGGGAGCACAGATACGCAGTATTTT. The chain links TRBV10-1 to TRBJ2-3; possible D gene TRBD2, 6 bases. There are 15 residues in the CDR3. Trimming stripped 0 bases from V and 0 bases from J, with 7 bases between. Looked up from germline, CDR1 is WNHNN and CDR2 is SYGVQD (reference sequence).

This chain connects TRBV19 to TRBJ1-1; no definite D call. CDR3 length equals 19 residues. Trimming left V 1 base short and J 1 base short, with 22 bases between. CDR1 and CDR2 from the germline V gene are LNHDA and SQIVND (reference sequence). The CDR3 region is CASSIVGINGGKWNTEAFF. CDR3 nucleotides: TGTGCCAGTAGTATAGTGGGGATCAACGGAGGGAAGTGGAACACTGAAGCTTTCTTT.

In this sample, this clone turned up a few times. The chain links TRBV7-3 to TRBJ2-2; D possibly corresponds to TRBD1 (6 bases). The CDR3 extends over 14 amino acids. V dropped 4 bases and J dropped 3 bases, with 9 bases sitting between them. Germline CDR1 is SGHTA and CDR2 is FQGTGA. CDR3 nucleotides: TGTGCCAGCAGCTCCTACAGGGACACCGGGGAGCTGTTTTTT. Translated, it gives CASSSYRDTGELFF.

The rearrangement links TRBV2 to TRBJ2-2; 12 positions match TRBD2. V shed 6 bases, J shed 4 bases, and the junction held 6 bases outside the gene matches. Germline loops: CDR1 SNHLY, CDR2 FYNNEI. The length of the CDR3 is 16 residues. CDR3 coding DNA: TGTGCCAGCAGGCTGCTGGGACTAGCGGGCACCGGGGAGCTGTTTTTT. This sequence encodes CASRLLGLAGTGELFF.

The CDR3 bases are TGCGCCAGCAGCCAGGACACAGATACGCAGTATTTT. Its protein is CASSQDTDTQYF. This chain joins TRBV5-1 and TRBJ2-3; D gene ambiguous. V lost 4 bases to trimming and J lost 2 bases, with 5 bases between them. This CDR3 comprises 12 residues. Germline lookup yields CDR1 SGHRS and CDR2 YFSETQ. The full variable domain, rest sourced from reference TRBV5-1 and TRBJ2-3, is KAGVTQTPRYLIKTRGQQVTLSCSPISGHRSVSWYQQTPGQGLQFLFEYFSETQRNKGNFPGRFSGRQFSNSRSEMNVSTLELGDSALYLCASSQDTDTQYFGPGTRLTVL.

This clone was seen more than once but under ten times. The V gene is TRBV10-3, the J gene TRBJ1-1; TRBD1 aligns across 10 bases. The junction had 10 bases not matched to a gene; V was cut back by 3 bases and J by 6 bases. CDR1 and CDR2 from the germline V gene are ENHRY and SYGVKD. The CDR3 spans 16 residues. In nucleotides, the CDR3 is TGTGCCATCAGTGAATCATCCGGGACAGGGGTATCTGAAGCTTTCTTT. Residues: CAISESSGTGVSEAFF.